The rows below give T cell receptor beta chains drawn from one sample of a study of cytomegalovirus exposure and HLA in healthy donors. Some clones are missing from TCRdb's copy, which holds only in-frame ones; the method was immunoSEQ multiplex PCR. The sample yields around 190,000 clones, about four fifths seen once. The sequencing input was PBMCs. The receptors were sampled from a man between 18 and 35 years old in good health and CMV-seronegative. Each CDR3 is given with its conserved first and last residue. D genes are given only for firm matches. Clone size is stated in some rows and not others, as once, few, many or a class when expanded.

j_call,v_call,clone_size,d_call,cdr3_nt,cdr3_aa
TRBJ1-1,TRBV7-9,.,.,TGTGCCAGCAGCTCCAGGGGTGGAACCGAAGCTTTCTTT,CASSSRGGTEAFF
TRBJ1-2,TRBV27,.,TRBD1,TGTGCCAGCAGTTCCGACGGGTGGGGGACAGAATATGGCTACACCTTC,CASSSDGWGTEYGYTF
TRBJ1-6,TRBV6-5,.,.,TGTGCCAGCAGTCCACAGGGTAATTCACCCCTCCACTTT,CASSPQGNSPLHF
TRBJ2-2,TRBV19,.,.,TGTGCCAGTAGTCTAATGGGAGTTACCGGGGAGCTGTTTTTT,CASSLMGVTGELFF
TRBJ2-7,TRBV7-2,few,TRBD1,TGTGCCAGCAGCCGACGGACAGGGAGAATCTACGAGCAGTACTTC,CASSRRTGRIYEQYF
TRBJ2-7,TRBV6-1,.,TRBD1,TGTGCCAGCAGTTTGACCGGGACAGTCTCCTACGAGCAGTACTTC,CASSLTGTVSYEQYF
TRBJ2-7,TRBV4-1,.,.,TGCGCCAGCAGCCAAGATTGGACAGACGGACAGTACTTC,CASSQDWTDGQYF
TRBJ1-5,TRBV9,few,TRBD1,TGTGCCAGCAGCGTATCGGGACAGGGGAGTCAGCCCCAGCATTTT,CASSVSGQGSQPQHF
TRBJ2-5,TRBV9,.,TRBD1,TGTGCCAGCAGCGTGGACCCAGGGGGAGAGGCCCAGTACTTC,CASSVDPGGEAQYF
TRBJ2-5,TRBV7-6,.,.,TGTGCCAGCAGCCTTTTCAGGGGAGGGGAGACCCAGTACTTC,CASSLFRGGETQYF
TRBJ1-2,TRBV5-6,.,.,TGTGCCAGCAGCTTTGGCCAGGCGAACTATGGCTACACCTTC,CASSFGQANYGYTF
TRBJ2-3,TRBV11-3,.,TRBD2,TGTGCCAGCAGCCAACGGACTAGCAGGTTGTTCACAGATACGCAGTATTTT,CASSQRTSRLFTDTQYF
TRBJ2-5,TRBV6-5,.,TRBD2,TGTGCCACCCGAAATAGCGGGGGGGATTTGACCCAGTACTTC,CATRNSGGDLTQYF
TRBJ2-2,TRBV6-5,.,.,TGTGCCAGCAGTTATCGGGGGGCGGATCCCCGGGAGCTGTTTTTT,CASSYRGADPRELFF
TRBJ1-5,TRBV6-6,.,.,TGTGCCAGCAGTTCGCCCACGGTCATAGCCAATCAGCCCCAGCATTTT,CASSSPTVIANQPQHF
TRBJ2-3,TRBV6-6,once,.,TGTGCCAGCAGTTACTCGAGGGGGTTCACAGATACGCAGTATTTT,CASSYSRGFTDTQYF
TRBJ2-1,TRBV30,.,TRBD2,TGTGCCTTCACAGCGGGGAGCTCCTACAATGAGCAGTTCTTC,CAFTAGSSYNEQFF
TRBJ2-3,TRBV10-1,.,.,TGCGCCAGCAGTGAGCGAGGCGGGGGCCAGTATTTT,CASSERGGGQYF
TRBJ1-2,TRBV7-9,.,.,TGTTCCAGCAGCTTATCGGAGAGTCGGGGGGCCTTTAACTATGGCTACACCTTC,CSSSLSESRGAFNYGYTF
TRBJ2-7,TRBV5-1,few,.,TGCGCCAGCAGCTTGGGGCAGGGAATACCCTACGAGCAGTACTTC,CASSLGQGIPYEQYF
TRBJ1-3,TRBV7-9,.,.,TGTGCCAGCAGCCCCTATGGTGGAAACACCATATATTTT,CASSPYGGNTIYF
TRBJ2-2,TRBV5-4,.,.,TGTGCCAGCAGCACCAGGGGTTTAGCGAACACCGGGGAGCTGTTTTTT,CASSTRGLANTGELFF
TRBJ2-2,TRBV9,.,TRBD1,TGTGCCAGCAGCAAAGGACAGGGGCGAGGTCGGGACACCGGGGAGCTGTTTTTT,CASSKGQGRGRDTGELFF
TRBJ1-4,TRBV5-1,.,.,TGCGCCAGCAGCTGGGGGCAACAGTTCGAGAATGAAAAACTGTTTTTT,CASSWGQQFENEKLFF
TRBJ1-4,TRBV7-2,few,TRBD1,TGTGCCAGCAGCTTTTCCCCGGACAGGAATGAAAAACTGTTTTTT,CASSFSPDRNEKLFF
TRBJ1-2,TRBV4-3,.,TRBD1,TGCGCCAGCAGCCCTGGGACAGCCAACATCTACTATGGCTACACCTTC,CASSPGTANIYYGYTF
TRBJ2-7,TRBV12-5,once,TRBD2,TGTGCTAGTGGGCGGGGGGGGACCTACGAGCAGTACTTC,CASGRGGTYEQYF
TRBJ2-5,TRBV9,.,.,TGTGCCAGCAGCGTAGGTGGCCCCGTAACAGAAAGCGAGACCCAGTACTTC,CASSVGGPVTESETQYF
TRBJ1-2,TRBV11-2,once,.,TGTGCCAGCAGCTTAGACAGCCTTCCGGGATTTGGGAGGAACTATGGCTACACCTTC,CASSLDSLPGFGRNYGYTF
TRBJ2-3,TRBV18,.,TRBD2,TGTGCCAGCTCGGCCTTAGCGGGGGGAGCAGATACGCAGTATTTT,CASSALAGGADTQYF
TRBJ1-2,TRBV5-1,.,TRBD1,TGCGCCAGCAGCTTGGGACTAGACAGGGTGACCTATGGCTACACCTTC,CASSLGLDRVTYGYTF
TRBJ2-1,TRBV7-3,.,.,TGTGCCAGCAGCTTATCCGGGGAACATGAGCAGTTCTTC,CASSLSGEHEQFF
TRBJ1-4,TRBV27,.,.,TGTGCCAGCAGTTTAACGTTGGGGGAGGCTAATGAAAAACTGTTTTTT,CASSLTLGEANEKLFF
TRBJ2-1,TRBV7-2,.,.,TGTGCCAGCAGCGTGGTGGGGGGGCAATACAATGAGCAGTTCTTC,CASSVVGGQYNEQFF
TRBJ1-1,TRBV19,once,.,TGTGCCAGTAGTCTAGCTTCGGACACTGAAGCTTTCTTT,CASSLASDTEAFF